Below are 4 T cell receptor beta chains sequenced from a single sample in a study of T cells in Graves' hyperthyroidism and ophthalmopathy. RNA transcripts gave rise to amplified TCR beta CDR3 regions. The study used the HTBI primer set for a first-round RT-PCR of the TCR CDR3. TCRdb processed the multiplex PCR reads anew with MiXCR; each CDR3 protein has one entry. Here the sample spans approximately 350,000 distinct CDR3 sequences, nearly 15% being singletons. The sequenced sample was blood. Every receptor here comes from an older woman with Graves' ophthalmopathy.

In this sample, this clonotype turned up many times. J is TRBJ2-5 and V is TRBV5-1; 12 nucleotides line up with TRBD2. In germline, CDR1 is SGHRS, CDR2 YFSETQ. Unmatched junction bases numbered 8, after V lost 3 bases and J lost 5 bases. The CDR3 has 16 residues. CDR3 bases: TGCGCCAGCAGCTCCATGACTAGCGGGAGCAGCGAGACCCAGTACTTC. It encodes CASSSMTSGSSETQYF.

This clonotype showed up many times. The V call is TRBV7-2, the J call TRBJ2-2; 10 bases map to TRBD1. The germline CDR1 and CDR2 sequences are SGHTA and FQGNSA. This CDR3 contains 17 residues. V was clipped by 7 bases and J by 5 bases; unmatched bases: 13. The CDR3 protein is CASTLLRGTGVTGELFF. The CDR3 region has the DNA TGTGCCAGCACCCTTCTCAGGGGGACAGGGGTTACCGGGGAGCTGTTTTTT. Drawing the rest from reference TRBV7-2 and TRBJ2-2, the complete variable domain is GAGVSQSPSNKVTEKGKDVELRCDPISGHTALYWYRQSLGQGLEFLIYFQGNSAPDKSGLPSDRFSAERTGGSVSTLTIQRTQQEDSAVYLCASTLLRGTGVTGELFFGEGSRLTVL.

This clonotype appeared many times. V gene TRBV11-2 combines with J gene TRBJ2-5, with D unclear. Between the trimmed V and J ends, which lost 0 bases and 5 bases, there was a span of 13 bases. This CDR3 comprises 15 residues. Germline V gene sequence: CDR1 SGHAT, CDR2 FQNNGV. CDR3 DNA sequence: TGTGCCAGCAGCTTAGATGCCCAGCACCCGGAGACCCAGTACTTC. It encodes CASSLDAQHPETQYF.

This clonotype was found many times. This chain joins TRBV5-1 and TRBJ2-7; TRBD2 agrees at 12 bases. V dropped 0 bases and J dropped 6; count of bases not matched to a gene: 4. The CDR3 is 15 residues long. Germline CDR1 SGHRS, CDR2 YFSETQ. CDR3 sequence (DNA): TGCGCCAGCAGCTTGGAACTAGCGGGAGGAGGCGAGCAGTACTTC. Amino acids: CASSLELAGGGEQYF.